What follows are 5 T cell receptor beta chains derived from one specimen sequenced in a study of regulatory T cells in long-lasting Graves disease. Relying on iRepertoire HTBI primers and Arm-PCR of CDR3 regions, the team built TCR beta libraries. TCRdb used MiXCR to reprocess the multiplex PCR reads, holding one entry per CDR3 protein. This sample has around 240,000 distinct CDR3 sequences, with under 20% found just once. Noted time point: newly diagnosed GD, antithyroid drugs for less than 3 months. From PBMCs, RNA was extracted and then used to make the TCR library. This sample was shared with a second study, whose subject was T cells in Graves' hyperthyroidism and ophthalmopathy.

This specimen was peripheral blood mononuclear cells (PBMCs), taken at new diagnosis, from a patient treated with antithyroid drugs. The receptors were sampled from a woman in her twenties or thirties with Graves disease.

The chain uses TRBV10-1 and TRBJ2-2; D not certain. V was pared by 4 bases and J by 0 bases, with 9 bases between. The CDR3 sequence is 15 residues long. Germline V gene sequence: CDR1 WNHNN, CDR2 SYGVQD (reference sequence). The DNA of the CDR3 is TGCGCCAGCAGTGGTGGGTCCGCGAACACCGGGGAGCTGTTTTTT. Residues: CASSGGSANTGELFF.

Ten or more counts support this clonotype. The chain employs TRBV27 and TRBJ2-1; D possibly matches TRBD1 or TRBD2 (5 bases each). The length of the CDR3 is 14 residues. V dropped 5 bases and J dropped 5 bases, with 13 bases sitting between them. Germline CDR1 is MNHEY and CDR2 is SMNVEV (reference sequence). The CDR3 region has the DNA TGTGCCAGCAGTATTGGGACCCCGAACAATGAGCAGTTCTTC. Its translation is CASSIGTPNNEQFF.

This clonotype was detected a few times. This chain joins TRBV20-1 and TRBJ2-7, with D perhaps matching TRBD2 (7 bases). The CDR3 extends over 14 amino acids. The V and J ends lost 0 bases and 4 bases respectively, with 13 bases between them. CDR1 DFQATT and CDR2 SNEGSKA come from the germline V gene (reference sequence). In DNA form, the CDR3 reads TGCAGTGCTAGAGAAGGGGGGGCCGCTTACGAGCAGTACTTC. Translating gives CSAREGGAAYEQYF.

As concerns this clonotype: This may stem from a read error, because a much larger clone lies one nucleotide away. The CDR3 carries no conserved terminal phenylalanine or tryptophan, so it likely arises from a read error. The J gene is TRBJ1-6, the V gene TRBV7-3; 8 bases line up with TRBD1. The CDR3 consists of 15 residues. With 1 base clipped from V and 7 bases from J, the junction kept 3 bases outside the gene matches. The V gene's germline CDR1 is SGHTA and CDR2 FQGTGA. The CDR3 loop is CASSLMGTGNSPLHL. The CDR3 coding sequence is TGTGCCAGCAGCTTAATGGGGACAGGCAATTCACCCCTCCACCTT.

This clonotype was seen ten or more times. The chain carries TRBV28 and TRBJ1-2; D might be TRBD1 (6 bases). The germline V and J ends were trimmed by 5 bases and 4 bases, with 14 bases remaining between them. The CDR3 is made up of 14 amino acids. Germline loops: CDR1 MDHEN, CDR2 SYDVKM. CDR3 in amino acids: CASSLSQGFYGYTF. The DNA for the CDR3 is TGTGCCAGCAGTCTCTCGCAGGGGTTCTATGGCTACACCTTC.